A selection of T cell receptor beta chains follows, all from one sample in a study of T cells in Graves' hyperthyroidism and ophthalmopathy. TCRdb used MiXCR to reprocess the multiplex PCR reads, holding one entry per CDR3 protein. This table holds hundreds of thousands of distinct CDR3 sequences, about 20% found once. Sequenced: blood. The source of these receptors is an older woman with Graves' ophthalmopathy. Both conserved end residues are part of each CDR3. Clone size is shown for a subset of rows, as once, few, many or a class of expanded clone.

V,size,J,CDR3
TRBV6-2/TRBV6-3,few,TRBJ2-3,CASSLARSGASTDTQYF
TRBV24-1,-,TRBJ2-1,CATSDLSAGIGQFF
TRBV5-1,-,TRBJ2-1,CASSLEGFGNEQFF
TRBV12-3/TRBV12-4,many,TRBJ1-2,CASSTQGVRYYGYTF
TRBV6-1,many,TRBJ1-2,CASSELGTGGYTF
TRBV7-2,few,TRBJ2-7,CASSTTRGRAHEQYF
TRBV7-8,-,TRBJ2-7,CASSLNPVVEQYF
TRBV6-1,few,TRBJ1-5,CASSHEGRLFGNQPQHF
TRBV28,-,TRBJ2-3,CATGGTAYTDTQYF
TRBV7-8,many,TRBJ2-7,CASSPRQREATYEQYF
TRBV6-6,few,TRBJ2-3,CASSYSASGPSTDTQYF
TRBV28,many,TRBJ1-5,CASSSDRGTNNQPQHF
TRBV5-1,-,TRBJ2-1,CASSSVAGWDNEQFF
TRBV20-1,many,TRBJ1-2,CSAMTGPYGYTF
TRBV3-1,-,TRBJ2-5,CASSRGRTSGGYETQYF
TRBV30,-,TRBJ2-1,CAWSDQRPYEQFF